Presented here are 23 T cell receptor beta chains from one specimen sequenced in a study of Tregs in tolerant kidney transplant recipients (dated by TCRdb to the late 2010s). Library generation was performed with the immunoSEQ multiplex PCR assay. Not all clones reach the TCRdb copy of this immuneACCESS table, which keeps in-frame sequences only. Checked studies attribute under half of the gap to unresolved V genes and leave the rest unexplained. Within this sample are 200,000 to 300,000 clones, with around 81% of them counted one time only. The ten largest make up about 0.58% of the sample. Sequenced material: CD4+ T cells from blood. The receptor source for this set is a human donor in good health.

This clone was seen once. The CDR3 DNA is TGTGCCAGCAGCGTTACAGGGACTGGGGCCAACGTCCTGACTTTC. It specifies CASSVTGTGANVLTF. The V call is TRBV9, the J call TRBJ2-6; D might be TRBD1 (6 bases). V lost 2 bases and J 2 bases, leaving 8 bases between the germline ends. The CDR3 totals 15 residues. Germline V gene sequence: CDR1 SGDLS, CDR2 YYNGEE. Using reference TRBV9 and TRBJ2-6 for the parts outside the CDR3, the full variable domain is DSGVTQTPKHLITATGQRVTLRCSPRSGDLSVYWYQQSLDQGLQFLIQYYNGEERAKGNILERFSAQQFPDLHSELNLSSLELGDSALYFCASSVTGTGANVLTFGAGSRLTVL.

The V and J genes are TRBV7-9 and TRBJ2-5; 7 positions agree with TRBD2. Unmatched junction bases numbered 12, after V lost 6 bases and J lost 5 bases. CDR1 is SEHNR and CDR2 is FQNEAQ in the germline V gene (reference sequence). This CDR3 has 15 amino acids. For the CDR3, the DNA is TGTGCCAGCAGTATCAGACGGGGGGATTGGGAGACCCAGTACTTC. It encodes CASSIRRGDWETQYF.

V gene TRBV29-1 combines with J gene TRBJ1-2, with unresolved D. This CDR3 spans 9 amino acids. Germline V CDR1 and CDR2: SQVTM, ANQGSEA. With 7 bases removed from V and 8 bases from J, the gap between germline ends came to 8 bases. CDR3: CSATEGYTF. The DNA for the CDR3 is TGCAGCGCAACCGAAGGCTACACCTTC. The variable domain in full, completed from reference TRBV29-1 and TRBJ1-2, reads SAVISQKPSRDICQRGTSLTIQCQVDSQVTMMFWYRQQPGQSLTLIATANQGSEATYESGFVIDKFPISRPNLTFSTLTVSNMSPEDSSIYLCSATEGYTFGSGTRLTVV.

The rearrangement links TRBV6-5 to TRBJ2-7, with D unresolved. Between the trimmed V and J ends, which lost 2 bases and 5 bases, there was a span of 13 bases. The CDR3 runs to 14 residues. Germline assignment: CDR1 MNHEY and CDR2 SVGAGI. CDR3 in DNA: TGTGCCAGCAGTTACGGGGTGGGAAGGAACGAGCAGTACTTC. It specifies CASSYGVGRNEQYF.

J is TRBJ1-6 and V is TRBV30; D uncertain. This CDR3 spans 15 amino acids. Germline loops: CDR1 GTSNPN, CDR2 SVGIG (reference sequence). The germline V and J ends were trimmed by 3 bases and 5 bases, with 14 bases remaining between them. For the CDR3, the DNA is TGTGCCTGGAGCCCACCGCCCACGCATAATTCACCCCTCCACTTT. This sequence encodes CAWSPPPTHNSPLHF.

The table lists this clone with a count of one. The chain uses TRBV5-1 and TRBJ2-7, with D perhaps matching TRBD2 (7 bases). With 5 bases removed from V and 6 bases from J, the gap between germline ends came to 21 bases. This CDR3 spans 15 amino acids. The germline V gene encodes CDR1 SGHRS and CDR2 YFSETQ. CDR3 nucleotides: TGCGCCAGCAGGCCGGGGGGCGCCTGGGGTCTCGAGCAGTACTTC. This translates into CASRPGGAWGLEQYF.

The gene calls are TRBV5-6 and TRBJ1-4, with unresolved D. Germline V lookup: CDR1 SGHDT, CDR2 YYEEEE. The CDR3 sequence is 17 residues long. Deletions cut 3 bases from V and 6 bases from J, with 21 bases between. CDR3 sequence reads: CASSSRRTGQFDEKLFF. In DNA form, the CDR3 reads TGTGCCAGCAGCTCGCGCCGAACGGGCCAGTTCGATGAAAAACTGTTTTTT.

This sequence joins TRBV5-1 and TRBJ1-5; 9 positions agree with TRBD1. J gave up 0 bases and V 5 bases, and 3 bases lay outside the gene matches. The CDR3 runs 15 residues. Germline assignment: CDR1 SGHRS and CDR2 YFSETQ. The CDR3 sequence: CASSRQGDSNQPQHF. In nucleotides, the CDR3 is TGCGCCAGCAGTCGACAGGGGGATAGCAATCAGCCCCAGCATTTT.

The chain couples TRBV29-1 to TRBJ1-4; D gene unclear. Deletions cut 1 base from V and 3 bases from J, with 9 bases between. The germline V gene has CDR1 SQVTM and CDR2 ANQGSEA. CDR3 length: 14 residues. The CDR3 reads CSVEAGAANEKLFF. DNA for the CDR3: TGCAGCGTTGAAGCAGGCGCGGCTAATGAAAAACTGTTTTTT. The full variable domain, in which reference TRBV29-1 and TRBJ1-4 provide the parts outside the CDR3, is SAVISQKPSRDICQRGTSLTIQCQVDSQVTMMFWYRQQPGQSLTLIATANQGSEATYESGFVIDKFPISRPNLTFSTLTVSNMSPEDSSIYLCSVEAGAANEKLFFGSGTQLSVL.

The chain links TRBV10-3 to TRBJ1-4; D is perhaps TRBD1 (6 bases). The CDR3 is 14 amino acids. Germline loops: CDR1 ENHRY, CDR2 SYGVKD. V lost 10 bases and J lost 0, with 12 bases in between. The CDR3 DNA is TGTGCCACCCAACAGGGAGCAACTAATGAAAAACTGTTTTTT. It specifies CATQQGATNEKLFF.

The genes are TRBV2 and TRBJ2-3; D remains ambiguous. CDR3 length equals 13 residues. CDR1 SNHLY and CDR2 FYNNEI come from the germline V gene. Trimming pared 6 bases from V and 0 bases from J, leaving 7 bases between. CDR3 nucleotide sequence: TGTGCCAGCAGAGAACGCAGCACAGATACGCAGTATTTT. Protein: CASRERSTDTQYF.

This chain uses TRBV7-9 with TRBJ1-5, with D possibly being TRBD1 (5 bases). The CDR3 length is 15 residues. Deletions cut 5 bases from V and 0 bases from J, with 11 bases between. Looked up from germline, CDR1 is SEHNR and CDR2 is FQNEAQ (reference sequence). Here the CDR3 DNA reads TGTGCCAGCAGCCCTGACGGACATAGCAATCAGCCCCAGCATTTT. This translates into CASSPDGHSNQPQHF. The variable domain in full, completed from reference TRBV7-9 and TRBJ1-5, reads DTGVSQNPRHKITKRGQNVTFRCDPISEHNRLYWYRQTLGQGPEFLTYFQNEAQLEKSRLLSDRFSAERPKGSFSTLEIQRTEQGDSAMYLCASSPDGHSNQPQHFGDGTRLSIL.

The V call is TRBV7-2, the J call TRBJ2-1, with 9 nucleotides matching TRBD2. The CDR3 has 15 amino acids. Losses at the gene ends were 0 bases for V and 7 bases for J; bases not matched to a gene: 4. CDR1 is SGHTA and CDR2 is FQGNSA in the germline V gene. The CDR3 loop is CASSLAVSGSNEQFF. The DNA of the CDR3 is TGTGCCAGCAGCTTAGCAGTTAGCGGGAGTAATGAGCAGTTCTTC.

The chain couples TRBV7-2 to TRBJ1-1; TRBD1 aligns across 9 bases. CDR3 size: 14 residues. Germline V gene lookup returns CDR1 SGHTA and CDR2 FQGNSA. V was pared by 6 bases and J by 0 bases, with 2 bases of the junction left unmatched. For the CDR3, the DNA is TGTGCCAGCAGACAGGGGGCGATGAACACTGAAGCTTTCTTT. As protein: CASRQGAMNTEAFF.

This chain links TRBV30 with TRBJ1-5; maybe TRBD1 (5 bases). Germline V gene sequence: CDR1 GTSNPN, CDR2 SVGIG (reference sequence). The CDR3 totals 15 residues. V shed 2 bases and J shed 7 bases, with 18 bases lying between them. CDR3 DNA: TGTGCCTGGAGTCCTCTTACGGGGGAGAGACAGCCCCAGCATTTT. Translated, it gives CAWSPLTGERQPQHF. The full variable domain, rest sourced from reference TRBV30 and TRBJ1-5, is SQTIHQWPATLVQPVGSPLSLECTVEGTSNPNLYWYRQAAGRGLQLLFYSVGIGQISSEVPQNLSASRPQDRQFILSSKKLLLSDSGFYLCAWSPLTGERQPQHFGDGTRLSIL.

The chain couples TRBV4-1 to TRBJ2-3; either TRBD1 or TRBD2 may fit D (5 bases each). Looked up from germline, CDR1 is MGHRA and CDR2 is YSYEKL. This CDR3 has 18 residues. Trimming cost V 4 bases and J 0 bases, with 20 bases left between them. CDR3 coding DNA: TGCGCCAGCAGCCCAAAAAGAGGGACGGAGGATAGCACAGATACGCAGTATTTT. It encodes CASSPKRGTEDSTDTQYF.

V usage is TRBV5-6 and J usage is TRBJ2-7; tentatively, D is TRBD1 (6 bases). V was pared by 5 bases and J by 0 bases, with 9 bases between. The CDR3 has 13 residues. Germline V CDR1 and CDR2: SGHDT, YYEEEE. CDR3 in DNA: TGTGCCAGCAGTACAGGGTACTCCTACGAGCAGTACTTC. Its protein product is CASSTGYSYEQYF.

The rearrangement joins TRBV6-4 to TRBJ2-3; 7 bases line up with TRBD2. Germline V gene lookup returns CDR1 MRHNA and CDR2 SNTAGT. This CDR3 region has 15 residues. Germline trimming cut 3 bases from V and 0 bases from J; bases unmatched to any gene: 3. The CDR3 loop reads CASSESSGSTDTQYF. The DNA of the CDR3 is TGTGCCAGCAGTGAATCTAGCGGAAGCACAGATACGCAGTATTTT.

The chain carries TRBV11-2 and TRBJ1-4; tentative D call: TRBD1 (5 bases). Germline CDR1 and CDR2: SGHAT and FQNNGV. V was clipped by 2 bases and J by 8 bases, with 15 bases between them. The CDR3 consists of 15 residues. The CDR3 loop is CASSLWGDVGEKLFF. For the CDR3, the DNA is TGTGCCAGCAGCTTATGGGGGGATGTAGGAGAAAAACTGTTTTTT. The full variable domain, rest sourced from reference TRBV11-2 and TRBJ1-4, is EAGVAQSPRYKIIEKRQSVAFWCNPISGHATLYWYQQILGQGPKLLIQFQNNGVVDDSQLPKDRFSAERLKGVDSTLKIQPAKLEDSAVYLCASSLWGDVGEKLFFGSGTQLSVL.

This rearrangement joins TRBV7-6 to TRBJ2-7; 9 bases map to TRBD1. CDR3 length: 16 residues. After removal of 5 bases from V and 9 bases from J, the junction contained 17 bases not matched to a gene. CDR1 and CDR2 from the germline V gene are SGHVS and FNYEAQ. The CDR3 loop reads CASSENSGTGYLGQYF. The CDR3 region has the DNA TGTGCCAGCAGCGAAAACTCCGGGACAGGGTACTTAGGGCAGTACTTC.

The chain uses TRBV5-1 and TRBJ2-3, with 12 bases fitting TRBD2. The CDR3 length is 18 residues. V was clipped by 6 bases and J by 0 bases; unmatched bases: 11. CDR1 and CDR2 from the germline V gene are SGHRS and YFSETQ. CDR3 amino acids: CASMTGTSGSSSTDTQYF. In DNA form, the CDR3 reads TGCGCCAGCATGACTGGGACTAGCGGGTCTTCTAGCACAGATACGCAGTATTTT.

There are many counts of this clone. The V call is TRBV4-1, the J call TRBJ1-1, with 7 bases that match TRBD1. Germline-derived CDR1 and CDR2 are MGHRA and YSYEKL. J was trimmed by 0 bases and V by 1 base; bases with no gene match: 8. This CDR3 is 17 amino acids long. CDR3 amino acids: CASSQGRLGTVNTEAFF. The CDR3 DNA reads TGCGCCAGCAGCCAAGGAAGATTAGGGACAGTGAACACTGAAGCTTTCTTT.

This chain's CDR3 is CASSVRQANGYTF. The CDR3 DNA reads as TGCGCCAGCAGTGTTAGACAGGCCAATGGCTACACCTTC. The rearrangement joins TRBV10-2 to TRBJ1-2, with D perhaps TRBD1 (6 bases). The V and J ends lost 4 bases and 6 bases respectively, with 12 bases between them. The CDR3 extends over 13 amino acids. Germline V CDR1 and CDR2: WSHSY, SAAADI.